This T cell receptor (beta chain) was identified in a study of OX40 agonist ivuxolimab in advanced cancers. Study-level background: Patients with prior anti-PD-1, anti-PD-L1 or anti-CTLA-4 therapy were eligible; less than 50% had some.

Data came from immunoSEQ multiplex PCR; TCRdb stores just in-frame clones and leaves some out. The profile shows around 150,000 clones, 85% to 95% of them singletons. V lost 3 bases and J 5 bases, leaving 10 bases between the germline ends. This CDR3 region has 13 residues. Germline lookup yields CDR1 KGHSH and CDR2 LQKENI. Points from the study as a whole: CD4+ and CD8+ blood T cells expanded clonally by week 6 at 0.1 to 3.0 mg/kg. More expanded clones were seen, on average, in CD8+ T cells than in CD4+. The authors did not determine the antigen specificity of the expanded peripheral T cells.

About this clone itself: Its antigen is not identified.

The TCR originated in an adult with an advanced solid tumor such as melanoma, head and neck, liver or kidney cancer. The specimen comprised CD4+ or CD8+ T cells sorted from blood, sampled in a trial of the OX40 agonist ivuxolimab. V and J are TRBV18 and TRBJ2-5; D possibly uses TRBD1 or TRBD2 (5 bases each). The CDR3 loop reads CASSPEGRETQYF. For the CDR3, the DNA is TGTGCCAGCTCACCCGAGGGGCGGGAGACCCAGTACTTC.